Sequencing of this T cell receptor beta chain was carried out in a study of T cells in Graves' hyperthyroidism and ophthalmopathy. For the study at large: Peripheral blood was collected at initial diagnosis, before any treatment.

This clonotype was detected many times. Antigen unknown. Lactation, pregnancy, other autoimmune disease or uncontrolled infection excluded patients. The CDR3 regions of TCR beta were amplified from RNA transcripts. First-round RT-PCR with HTBI primers amplified the TCR CDR3 region. TCRdb re-called the multiplex PCR reads through MiXCR, storing one row per CDR3 protein. This table has about 350,000 distinct CDR3 sequences, around 15% appearing once. Regarding the study as a whole: Appearing also in blood were most of the thyroid clonotypes expanded above 0.001.

V lost 6 bases and J lost 0, with 12 bases in between. Germline CDR1 MDHEN, CDR2 SYDVKM. CDR3 length equals 16 residues. V is TRBV28 and J is TRBJ2-6; no clear D gene. The clonotype originates from a woman aged 60-75 years with Graves' ophthalmopathy. What was sequenced was blood. Written as DNA, the CDR3 is TGTGCCAGCAGCCCGGGCTCCGGCTCTGGGGCCAACGTCCTGACTTTC. Protein: CASSPGSGSGANVLTF.